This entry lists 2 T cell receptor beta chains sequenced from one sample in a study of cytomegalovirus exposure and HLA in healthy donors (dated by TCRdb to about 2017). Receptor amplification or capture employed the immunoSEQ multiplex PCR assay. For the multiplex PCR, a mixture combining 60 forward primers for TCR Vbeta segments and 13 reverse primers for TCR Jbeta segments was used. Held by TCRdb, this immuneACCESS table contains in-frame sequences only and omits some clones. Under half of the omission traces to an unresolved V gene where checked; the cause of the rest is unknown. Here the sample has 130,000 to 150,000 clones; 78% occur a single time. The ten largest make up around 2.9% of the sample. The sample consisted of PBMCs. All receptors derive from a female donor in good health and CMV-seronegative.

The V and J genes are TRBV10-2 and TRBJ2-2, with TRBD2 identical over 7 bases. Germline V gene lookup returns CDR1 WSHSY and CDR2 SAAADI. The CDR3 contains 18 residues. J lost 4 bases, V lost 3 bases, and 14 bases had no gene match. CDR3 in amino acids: CASSDILRGEVGTGELFF. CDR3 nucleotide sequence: TGCGCCAGCAGTGATATACTTCGGGGGGAGGTTGGCACCGGGGAGCTGTTTTTT.

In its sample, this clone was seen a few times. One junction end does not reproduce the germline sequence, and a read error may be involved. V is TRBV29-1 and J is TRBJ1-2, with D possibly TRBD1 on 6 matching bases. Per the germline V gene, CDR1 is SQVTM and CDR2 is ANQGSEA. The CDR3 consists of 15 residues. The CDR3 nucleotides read TGCAGCGTTGATCACTGGGGGGGGCGCCGGGATGGCTACCCCTTC. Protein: CSVDHWGGRRDGYPF.